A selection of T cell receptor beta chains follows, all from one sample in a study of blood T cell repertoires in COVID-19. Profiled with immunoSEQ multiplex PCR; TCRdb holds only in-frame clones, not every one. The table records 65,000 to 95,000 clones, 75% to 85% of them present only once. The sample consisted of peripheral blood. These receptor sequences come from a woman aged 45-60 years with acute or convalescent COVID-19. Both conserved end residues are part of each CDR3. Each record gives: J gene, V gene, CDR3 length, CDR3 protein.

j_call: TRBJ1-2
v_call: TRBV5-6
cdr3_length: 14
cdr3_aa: CASSLLSGYYGYTF

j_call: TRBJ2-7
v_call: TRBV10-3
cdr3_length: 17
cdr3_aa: CAISEPKTDRGKEEQYF

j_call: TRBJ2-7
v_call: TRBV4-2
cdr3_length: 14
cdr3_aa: CASSLESGSYEQYF

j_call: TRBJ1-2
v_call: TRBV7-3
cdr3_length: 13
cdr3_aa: CASSLNTGGGYTF

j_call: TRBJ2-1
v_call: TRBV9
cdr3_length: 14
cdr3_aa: CASSPYLGPNEQFF

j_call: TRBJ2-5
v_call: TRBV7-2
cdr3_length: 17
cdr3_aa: CASSLGTGGNYQETQYF

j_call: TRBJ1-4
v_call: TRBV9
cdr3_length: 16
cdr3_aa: CASSVGAGTADEKLFF

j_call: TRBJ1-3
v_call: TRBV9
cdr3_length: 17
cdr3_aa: CASSARQATPWRNTIYF

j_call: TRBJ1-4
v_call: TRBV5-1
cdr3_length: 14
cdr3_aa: CASSEGPGVEKLFF

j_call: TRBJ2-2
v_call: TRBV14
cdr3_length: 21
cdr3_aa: CASSQDISGTSGRARGGELFF

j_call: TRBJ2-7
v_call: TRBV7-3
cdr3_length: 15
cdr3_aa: CASSRAGGFSDEQYF

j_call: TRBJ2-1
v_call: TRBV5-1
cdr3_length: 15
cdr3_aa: CASSSGQSSYNEQFF

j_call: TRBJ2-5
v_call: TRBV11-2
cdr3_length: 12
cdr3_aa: CASSPGGPLKYF

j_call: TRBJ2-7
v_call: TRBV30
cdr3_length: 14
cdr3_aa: CAWSGGDKYYEQYF

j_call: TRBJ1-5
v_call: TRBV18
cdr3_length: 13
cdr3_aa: CASSPSGNQPQHF

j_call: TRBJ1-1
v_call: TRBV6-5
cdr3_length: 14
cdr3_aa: CASKTPGQNTEAFF

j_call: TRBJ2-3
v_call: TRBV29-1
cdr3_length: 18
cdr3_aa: CSVDLQRFGRVSTDTQYF

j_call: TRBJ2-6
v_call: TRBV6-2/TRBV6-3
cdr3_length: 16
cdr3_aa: CASSYLQGSGANVLTF

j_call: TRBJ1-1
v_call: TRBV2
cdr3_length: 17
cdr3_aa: CASSPEEPAMAKGGAFF

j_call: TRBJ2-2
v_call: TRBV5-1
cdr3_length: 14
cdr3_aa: CASGQGGNTGELFF

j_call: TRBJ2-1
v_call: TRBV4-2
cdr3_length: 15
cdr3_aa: CASSQDLAGGPTQFF

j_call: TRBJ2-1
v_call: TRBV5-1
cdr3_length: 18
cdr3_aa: CASRPVGTGVISYNEQFF

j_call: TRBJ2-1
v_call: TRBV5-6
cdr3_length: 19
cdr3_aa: CASSPPPEWASTGYNEQFF

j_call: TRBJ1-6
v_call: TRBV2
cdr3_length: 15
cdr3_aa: CASSGDRGMGSPLHF

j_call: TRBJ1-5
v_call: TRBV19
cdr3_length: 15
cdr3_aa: CASSIAMTGNQPQHF

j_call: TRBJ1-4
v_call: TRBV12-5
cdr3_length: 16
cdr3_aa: CASGLVLRGGSEKLFF

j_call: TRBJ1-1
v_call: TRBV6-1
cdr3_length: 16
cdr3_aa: CASSGTGTGLSTEAFF

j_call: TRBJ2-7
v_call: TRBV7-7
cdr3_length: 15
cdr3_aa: CASSLQTGAAYEQYF

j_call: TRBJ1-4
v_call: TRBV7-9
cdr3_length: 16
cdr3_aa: CASSLISRGTNEKLFF

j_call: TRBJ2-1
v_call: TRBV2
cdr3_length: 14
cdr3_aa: CASTRTSSVNEQFF

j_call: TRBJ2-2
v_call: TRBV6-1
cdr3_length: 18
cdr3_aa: CASSARTSGNGLHGELFF

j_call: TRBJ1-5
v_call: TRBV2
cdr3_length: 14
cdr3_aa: CASTGTASNQPQHF

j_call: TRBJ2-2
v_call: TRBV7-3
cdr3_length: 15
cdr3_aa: CASTPDRPPGGELFF

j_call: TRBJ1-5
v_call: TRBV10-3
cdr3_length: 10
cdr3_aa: CASENHPQHF

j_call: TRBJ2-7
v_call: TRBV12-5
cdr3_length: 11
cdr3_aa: CASAIGQEQYF

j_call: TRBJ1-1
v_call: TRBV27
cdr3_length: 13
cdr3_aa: CASLKTGNTEAFF

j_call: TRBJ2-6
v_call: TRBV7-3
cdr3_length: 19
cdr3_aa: CASSRLTGGVWAGANVLTF

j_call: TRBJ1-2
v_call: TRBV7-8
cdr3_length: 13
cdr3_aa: CASSLGTGSGYTF

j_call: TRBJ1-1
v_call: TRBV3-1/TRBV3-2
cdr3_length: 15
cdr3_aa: CASSPGGALNTEAFF

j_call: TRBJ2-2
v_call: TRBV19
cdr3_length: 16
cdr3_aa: CASSILGTGNTGELFF

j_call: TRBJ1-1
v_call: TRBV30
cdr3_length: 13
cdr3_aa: CAWGQGPTREAFF

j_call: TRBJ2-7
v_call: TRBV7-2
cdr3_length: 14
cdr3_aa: CASSPAGGLGEQYF

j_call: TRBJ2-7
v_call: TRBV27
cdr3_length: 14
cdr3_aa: CASSLGLPPYEQYF

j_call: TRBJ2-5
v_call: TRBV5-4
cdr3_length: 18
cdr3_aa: CASSLAIRASGYQETQYF

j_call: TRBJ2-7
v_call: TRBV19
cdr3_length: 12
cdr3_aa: CASRHEQGRQYF

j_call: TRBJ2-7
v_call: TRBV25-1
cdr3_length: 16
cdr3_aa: CASSDLSSSGKDEQYF

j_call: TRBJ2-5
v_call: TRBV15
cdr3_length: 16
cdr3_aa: CATSRDSTSLVVTQYF

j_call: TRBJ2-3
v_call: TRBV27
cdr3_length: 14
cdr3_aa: CASSLLAGTDTQYF

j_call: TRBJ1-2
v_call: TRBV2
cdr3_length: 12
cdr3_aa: CASSETGGPYTF

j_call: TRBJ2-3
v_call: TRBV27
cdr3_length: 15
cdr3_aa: CASRYSGSGTDTQYF

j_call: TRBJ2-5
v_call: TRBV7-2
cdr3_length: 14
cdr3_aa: CASSPATGTETQYF

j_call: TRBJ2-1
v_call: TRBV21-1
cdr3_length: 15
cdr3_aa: CASSSGGTVYNEQFF

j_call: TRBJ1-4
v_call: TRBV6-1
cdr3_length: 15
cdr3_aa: CASSEALEGSEKLFF